This T cell receptor (beta chain) was documented in a study of siplizumab effects on memory and regulatory T cells. The table came from immunoSEQ multiplex PCR; TCRdb's copy has only in-frame clones and leaves some out. Here the sample spans about 50,000 clones, roughly 92% being singletons. CDR1 and CDR2 (germline): SGHDN, FVKESK. The CDR3 covers 16 residues. V was pared by 5 bases and J by 0 bases, with 8 bases of the junction left unmatched. The sequence derives from a human donor in good health. The V gene is TRBV14, the J gene TRBJ2-7; TRBD2 matches at 9 bases. Input material: CD8+ T cells sorted from blood. CDR3 sequence reads: CASSGGDSGSSYEQYF. Here the CDR3 DNA reads TGTGCCAGCAGCGGTGGTGATAGCGGGAGCTCCTACGAGCAGTACTTC.